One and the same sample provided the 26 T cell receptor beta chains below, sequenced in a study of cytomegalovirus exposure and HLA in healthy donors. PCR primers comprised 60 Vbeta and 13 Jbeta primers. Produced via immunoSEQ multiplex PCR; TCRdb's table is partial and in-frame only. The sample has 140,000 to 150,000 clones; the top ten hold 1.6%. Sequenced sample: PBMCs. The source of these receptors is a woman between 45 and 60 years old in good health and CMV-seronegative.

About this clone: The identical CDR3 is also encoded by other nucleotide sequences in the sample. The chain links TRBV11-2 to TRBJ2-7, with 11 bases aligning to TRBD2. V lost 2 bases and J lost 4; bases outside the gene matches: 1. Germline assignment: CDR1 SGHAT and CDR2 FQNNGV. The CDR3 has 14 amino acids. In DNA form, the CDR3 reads TGTGCCAGCAGCTTAACTAGCGGGAGTTACGAGCAGTACTTC. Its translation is CASSLTSGSYEQYF.

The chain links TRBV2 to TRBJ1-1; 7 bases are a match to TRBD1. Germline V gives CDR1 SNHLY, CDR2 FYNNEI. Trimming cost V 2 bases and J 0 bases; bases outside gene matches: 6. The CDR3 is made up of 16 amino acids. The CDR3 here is CASSENPTGMNTEAFF. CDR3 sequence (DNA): TGTGCCAGCAGTGAAAACCCGACAGGGATGAACACTGAAGCTTTCTTT.

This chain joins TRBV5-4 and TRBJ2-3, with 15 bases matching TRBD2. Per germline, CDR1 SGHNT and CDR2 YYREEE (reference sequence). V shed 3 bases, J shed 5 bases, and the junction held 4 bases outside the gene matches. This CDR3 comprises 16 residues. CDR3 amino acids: CASSSRTSGGGDTQYF. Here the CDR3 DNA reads TGTGCCAGCAGCTCGCGGACTAGCGGGGGGGGAGATACGCAGTATTTT.

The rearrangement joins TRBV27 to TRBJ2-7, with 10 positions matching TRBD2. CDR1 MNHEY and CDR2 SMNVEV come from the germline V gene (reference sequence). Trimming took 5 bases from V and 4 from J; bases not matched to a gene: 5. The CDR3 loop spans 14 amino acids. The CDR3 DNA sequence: TGTGCCAGCAGTACCGGGACTAGCGTTTACGAGCAGTACTTC. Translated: CASSTGTSVYEQYF.

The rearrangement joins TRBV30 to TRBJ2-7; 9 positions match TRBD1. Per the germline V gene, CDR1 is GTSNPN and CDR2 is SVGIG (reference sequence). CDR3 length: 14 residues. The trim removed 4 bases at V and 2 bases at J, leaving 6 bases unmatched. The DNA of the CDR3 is TGTGCCTGGAACCGGGACAGGGTCGCCTACGAGCAGTACTTC. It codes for CAWNRDRVAYEQYF.

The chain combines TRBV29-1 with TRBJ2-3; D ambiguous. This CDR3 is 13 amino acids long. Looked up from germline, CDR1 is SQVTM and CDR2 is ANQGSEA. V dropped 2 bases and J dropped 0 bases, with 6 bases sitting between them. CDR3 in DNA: TGCAGCGTTGAATACGGGAGCACAGATACGCAGTATTTT. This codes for CSVEYGSTDTQYF.

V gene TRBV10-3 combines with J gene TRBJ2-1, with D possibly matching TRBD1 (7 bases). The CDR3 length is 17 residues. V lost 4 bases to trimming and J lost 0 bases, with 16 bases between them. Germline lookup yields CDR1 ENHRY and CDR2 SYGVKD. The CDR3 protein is CAISVWQGGSSYNEQFF. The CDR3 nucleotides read TGTGCCATCAGTGTCTGGCAGGGGGGATCCTCCTACAATGAGCAGTTCTTC.

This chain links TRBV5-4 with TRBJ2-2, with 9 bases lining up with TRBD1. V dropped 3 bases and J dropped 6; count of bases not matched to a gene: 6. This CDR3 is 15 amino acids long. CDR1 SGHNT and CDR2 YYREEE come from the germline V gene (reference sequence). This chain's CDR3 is CASSWPGQGPGELFF. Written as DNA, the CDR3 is TGTGCCAGCAGCTGGCCGGGACAGGGTCCCGGGGAGCTGTTTTTT.

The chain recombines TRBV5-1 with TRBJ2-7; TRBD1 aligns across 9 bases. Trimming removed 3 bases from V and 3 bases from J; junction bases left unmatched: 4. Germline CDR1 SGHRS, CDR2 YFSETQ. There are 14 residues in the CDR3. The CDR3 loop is CASSSGTGLYEQYF. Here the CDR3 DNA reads TGCGCCAGCAGCTCGGGGACAGGGCTCTACGAGCAGTACTTC.

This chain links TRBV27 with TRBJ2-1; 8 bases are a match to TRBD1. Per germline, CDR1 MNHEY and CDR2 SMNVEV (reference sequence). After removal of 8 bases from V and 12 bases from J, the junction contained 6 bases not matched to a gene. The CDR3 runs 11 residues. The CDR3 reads CASQSGTGQFF. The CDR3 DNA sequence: TGTGCCAGCCAATCCGGGACAGGGCAGTTCTTC.

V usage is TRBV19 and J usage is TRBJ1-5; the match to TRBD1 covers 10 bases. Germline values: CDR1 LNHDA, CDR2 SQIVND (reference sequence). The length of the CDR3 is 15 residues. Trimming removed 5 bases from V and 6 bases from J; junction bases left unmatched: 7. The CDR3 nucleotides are TGTGCCAGTAGTGGACAGGGGGGTTTCGGTCAGCCCCAGCATTTT. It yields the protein CASSGQGGFGQPQHF.

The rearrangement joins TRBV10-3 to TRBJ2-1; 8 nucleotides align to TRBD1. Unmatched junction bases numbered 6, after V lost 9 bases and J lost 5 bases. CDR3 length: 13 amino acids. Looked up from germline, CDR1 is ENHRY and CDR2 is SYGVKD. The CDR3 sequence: CAIRRGQNNEQFF. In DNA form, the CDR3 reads TGTGCCATTCGCAGGGGGCAAAACAATGAGCAGTTCTTC.

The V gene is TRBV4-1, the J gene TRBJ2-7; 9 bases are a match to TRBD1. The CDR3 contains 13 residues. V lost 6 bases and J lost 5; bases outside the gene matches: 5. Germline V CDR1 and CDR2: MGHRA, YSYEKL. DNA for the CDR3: TGCGCCAGCAGTTGGGACAGGGTCAACGAGCAGTACTTC. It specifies CASSWDRVNEQYF.

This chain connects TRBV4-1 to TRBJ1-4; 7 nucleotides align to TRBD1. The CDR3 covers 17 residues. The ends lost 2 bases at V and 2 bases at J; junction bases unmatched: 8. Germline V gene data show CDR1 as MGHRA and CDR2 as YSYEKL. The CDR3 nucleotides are TGCGCCAGCAGCCAATCTTCAGGGGGTCAGACTAATGAAAAACTGTTTTTT. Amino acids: CASSQSSGGQTNEKLFF.

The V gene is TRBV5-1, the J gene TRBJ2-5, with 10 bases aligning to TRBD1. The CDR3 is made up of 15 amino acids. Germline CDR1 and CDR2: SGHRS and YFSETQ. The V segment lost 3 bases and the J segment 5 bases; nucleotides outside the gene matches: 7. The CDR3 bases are TGCGCCAGCAGCTCCGGGGCGGGACAGGGGGAGACCCAGTACTTC. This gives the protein CASSSGAGQGETQYF.

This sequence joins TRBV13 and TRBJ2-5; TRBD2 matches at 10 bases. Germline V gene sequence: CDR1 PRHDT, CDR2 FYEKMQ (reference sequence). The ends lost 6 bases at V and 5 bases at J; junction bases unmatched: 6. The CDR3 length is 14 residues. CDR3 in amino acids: CASSSNSGGETQYF. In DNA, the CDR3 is TGTGCCAGCAGTTCTAATAGCGGGGGGGAGACCCAGTACTTC.

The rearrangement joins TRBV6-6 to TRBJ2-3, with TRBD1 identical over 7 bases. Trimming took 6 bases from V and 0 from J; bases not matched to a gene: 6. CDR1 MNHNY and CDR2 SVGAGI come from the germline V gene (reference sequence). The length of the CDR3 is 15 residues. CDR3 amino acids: CASSGTGVSTDTQYF. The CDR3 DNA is TGTGCCAGCAGCGGCACAGGGGTTAGCACAGATACGCAGTATTTT.

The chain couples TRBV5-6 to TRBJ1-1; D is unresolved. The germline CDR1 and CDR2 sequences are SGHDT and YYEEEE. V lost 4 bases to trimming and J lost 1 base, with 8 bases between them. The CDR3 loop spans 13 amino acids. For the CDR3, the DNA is TGTGCCAGCAGCATGAGCTCGAACACTGAAGCTTTCTTT. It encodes CASSMSSNTEAFF.

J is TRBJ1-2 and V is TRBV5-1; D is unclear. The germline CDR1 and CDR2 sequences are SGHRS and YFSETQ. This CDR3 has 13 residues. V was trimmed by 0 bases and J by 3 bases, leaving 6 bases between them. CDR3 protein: CASSLEPDYGYTF. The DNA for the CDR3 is TGCGCCAGCAGCTTGGAACCGGACTATGGCTACACCTTC. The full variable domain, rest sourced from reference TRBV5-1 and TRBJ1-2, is KAGVTQTPRYLIKTRGQQVTLSCSPISGHRSVSWYQQTPGQGLQFLFEYFSETQRNKGNFPGRFSGRQFSNSRSEMNVSTLELGDSALYLCASSLEPDYGYTFGSGTRLTVV.

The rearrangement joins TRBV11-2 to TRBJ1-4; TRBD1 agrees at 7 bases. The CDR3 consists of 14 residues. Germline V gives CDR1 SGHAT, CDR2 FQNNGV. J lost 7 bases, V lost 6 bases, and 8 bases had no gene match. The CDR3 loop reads CASRLGGESEKLFF. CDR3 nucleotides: TGTGCCAGCAGACTAGGGGGCGAGAGTGAAAAACTGTTTTTT. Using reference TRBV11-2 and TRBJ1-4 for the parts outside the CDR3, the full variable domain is EAGVAQSPRYKIIEKRQSVAFWCNPISGHATLYWYQQILGQGPKLLIQFQNNGVVDDSQLPKDRFSAERLKGVDSTLKIQPAKLEDSAVYLCASRLGGESEKLFFGSGTQLSVL.

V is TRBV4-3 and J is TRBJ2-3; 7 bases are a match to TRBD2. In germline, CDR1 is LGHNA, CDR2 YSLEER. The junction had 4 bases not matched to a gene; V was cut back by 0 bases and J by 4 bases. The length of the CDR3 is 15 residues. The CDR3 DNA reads TGCGCCAGCAGCCAAGATACGGGAGGAGCAGATACGCAGTATTTT. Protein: CASSQDTGGADTQYF.

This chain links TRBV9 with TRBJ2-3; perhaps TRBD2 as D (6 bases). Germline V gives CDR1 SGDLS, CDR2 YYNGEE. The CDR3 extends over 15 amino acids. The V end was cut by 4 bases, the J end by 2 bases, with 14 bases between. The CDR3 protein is CASSIGTYFTDTQYF. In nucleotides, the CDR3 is TGTGCCAGCAGCATCGGGACTTATTTCACAGATACGCAGTATTTT.

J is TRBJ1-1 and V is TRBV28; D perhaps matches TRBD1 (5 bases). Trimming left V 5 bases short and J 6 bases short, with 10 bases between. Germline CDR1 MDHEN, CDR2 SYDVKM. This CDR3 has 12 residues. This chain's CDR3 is CASSIRESEAFF. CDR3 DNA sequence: TGTGCCAGCAGTATCAGGGAATCTGAAGCTTTCTTT.

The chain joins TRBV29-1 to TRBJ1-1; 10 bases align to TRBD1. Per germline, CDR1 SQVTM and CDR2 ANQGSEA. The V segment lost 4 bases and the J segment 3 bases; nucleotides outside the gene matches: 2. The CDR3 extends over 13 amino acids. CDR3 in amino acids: CSVGTGGYTEAFF. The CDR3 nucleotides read TGCAGCGTTGGGACAGGGGGTTACACTGAAGCTTTCTTT.

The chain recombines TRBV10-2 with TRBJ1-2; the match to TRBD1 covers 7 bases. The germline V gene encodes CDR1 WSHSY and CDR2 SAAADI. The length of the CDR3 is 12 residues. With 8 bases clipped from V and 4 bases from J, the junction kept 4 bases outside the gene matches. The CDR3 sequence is CASGTDSYGYTF. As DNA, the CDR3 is TGCGCCAGCGGGACAGACTCCTATGGCTACACCTTC.

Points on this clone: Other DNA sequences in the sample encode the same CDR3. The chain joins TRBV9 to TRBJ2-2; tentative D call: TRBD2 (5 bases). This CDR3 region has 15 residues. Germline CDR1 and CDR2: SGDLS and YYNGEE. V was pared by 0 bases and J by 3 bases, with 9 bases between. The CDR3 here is CASSVAGGDTGELFF. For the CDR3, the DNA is TGTGCCAGCAGCGTAGCTGGAGGAGACACCGGGGAGCTGTTTTTT.